This passage covers 6 T cell receptor beta chains from one sample sequenced in a study of vaccination and CD4 T cells after COVID-19. Cultured CD4+ T cell DNA underwent sequencing with the Oncomine TCR Beta short-read assay. TCRdb re-called the PCR reads through MiXCR, storing one row per CDR3 protein. The repertoire has approximately 7,000 distinct CDR3 sequences, 74% of them found once; the top ten carry more than 25%. The treatment: 10-day PBMC culture with coronavirus spike peptide pools or control peptides (ViraFEST assay). Which antigens these TCRs recognize remains unknown. Sequencing was done on a sample of CD4+ T cells from blood, cultured in vitro. These receptor sequences come from a human donor who had recovered from COVID-19.

The chain employs TRBV25-1 and TRBJ1-6; D remains ambiguous. CDR1 and CDR2 from the germline V gene are MGHDK and SYGVNS. CDR3 length equals 15 residues. The V and J ends lost 6 bases and 0 bases respectively, with 9 bases between them. Here the CDR3 reads CASSDWSSYNSPLHF. The CDR3 DNA sequence: TGTGCCAGCAGCGACTGGAGCTCCTATAATTCACCCCTCCACTTT.

Only a few counts were recorded for this clonotype. V gene TRBV15 combines with J gene TRBJ2-2, with 9 bases matching TRBD2. CDR1 and CDR2 (germline): LNHNV, YYDKDF (reference sequence). The CDR3 sequence is 14 residues long. V lost 6 bases to trimming and J lost 6 bases; unmatched junction nucleotides: 5. CDR3 amino acids: CATRTSGRAGELFF. For the CDR3, the DNA is TGTGCCACCAGGACTAGCGGACGAGCCGGGGAGCTGTTTTTT.

V gene TRBV20-1 combines with J gene TRBJ2-4; D is unclear. Germline assignment: CDR1 DFQATT and CDR2 SNEGSKA (reference sequence). The CDR3 covers 14 residues. V dropped 3 bases and J dropped 0 bases, with 9 bases sitting between them. Written as DNA, the CDR3 is TGCAGTGCTAGGGAGTTACTAGCCAAAAACATTCAGTACTTC. The encoded protein is CSARELLAKNIQYF.

The chain couples TRBV7-2 to TRBJ1-5, with 8 nucleotides matching TRBD1. The germline gives CDR1 SGHTA, CDR2 FQGNSA. The CDR3 covers 18 residues. V shed 3 bases, J shed 2 bases, and the junction held 12 bases outside the gene matches. CDR3 sequence: CASSFIRTGNIGNQPQHF. The CDR3 nucleotides are TGTGCCAGCAGCTTCATTCGGACAGGGAATATTGGCAATCAGCCCCAGCATTTT.

This chain links TRBV20-1 with TRBJ1-2; 9 nucleotides agree with TRBD1. This CDR3 spans 15 amino acids. Germline trimming cut 2 bases from V and 6 bases from J; bases unmatched to any gene: 10. Germline CDR1 is DFQATT and CDR2 is SNEGSKA (reference sequence). The CDR3 protein is CSARTPGQGKNGYTF. In nucleotides, the CDR3 is TGCAGTGCTAGAACTCCGGGACAGGGAAAGAATGGCTACACCTTC.

The chain joins TRBV6-1 to TRBJ2-5; D gene ambiguous. Germline-derived CDR1 and CDR2 are MNHNS and SASEGT. The germline V and J ends were trimmed by 7 bases and 5 bases, with 26 bases remaining between them. The CDR3 sequence is 17 residues long. The chain's CDR3 is CASTTLRFGVMGETQYF. CDR3 DNA sequence: TGTGCCAGCACCACCCTTCGATTTGGTGTCATGGGGGAGACCCAGTACTTC.